This T cell receptor beta chain was sequenced during a study of T cell changes during pregnancy in multiple sclerosis. TCRdb keeps only in-frame clones here, not all; method: immunoSEQ multiplex PCR. The table lists more than 80,000 clones, roughly 92% of them singletons, with roughly 1.5% in the top ten. The CDR3 spans 15 residues. The germline CDR1 and CDR2 sequences are SGHTA and FQGNSA. The V gene lost 1 base and the J gene lost 3 bases, with 12 bases spanning the gap. This TCR came from a female donor with multiple sclerosis, enrolled in a pregnancy study. V gene TRBV7-2 combines with J gene TRBJ1-2, with D perhaps TRBD1 (5 bases). This specimen consisted of peripheral blood, obtained after pregnancy. CDR3 nucleotide sequence: TGTGCCAGCAGCTTAGAGGTGCAGGGATACTATGGCTACACCTTC. It codes for CASSLEVQGYYGYTF.